This entry features one TCR beta chain sequence. Libraries were prepared by immunoSEQ multiplex PCR; TCRdb keeps only in-frame clonotypes and omits some of them. This table has 600,000 to 900,000 clones, over 75% appearing once. Between the trimmed V and J ends, which lost 7 bases and 1 base, there was a span of 17 bases. This CDR3 comprises 15 residues. Germline loops: CDR1 SGHRS, CDR2 YFSETQ. The sample is drawn from a study of shared T cell receptors in the human thymus. The same sample was also used in a study of human thymus T cells.

This chain connects TRBV5-1 to TRBJ1-1; TRBD1 might be the D (5 bases). This sequence originates from a girl in the first two years of life with a congenital heart defect. Sequences were obtained from thymocytes. The CDR3 nucleotides read TGCGCCAGCGGATGGGCAGGGCAGGGGAACACTGAAGCTTTCTTT. Translation gives CASGWAGQGNTEAFF.